A selection of T cell receptor beta chains follows, all from one sample in a study of cytomegalovirus exposure and HLA in healthy donors. Libraries were prepared by immunoSEQ multiplex PCR; TCRdb keeps only in-frame clonotypes and omits some of them. The profile covers approximately 180,000 clones, with roughly four fifths appearing a single time and around 1.7% taken by the ten largest. The specimen was PBMCs. These receptor sequences come from a woman aged 18-30 years in good health and CMV-seronegative. Each CDR3 is given with its conserved first and last residue. D genes are given only for firm matches. Some rows mark clone size as missing; the rest say once, few, many or name a class of expanded clone.

clone_size	v_call	j_call	d_call	cdr3_nt	cdr3_aa
-	TRBV6-6	TRBJ2-1	TRBD2	TGTGCCAGCAGTGGCGAGGGACTAGCTTACAATGAGCAGTTCTTC	CASSGEGLAYNEQFF
-	TRBV10-2	TRBJ2-3	TRBD2	TGCGCCAGCAGTGAGGGTAGCGGGATTAGCACAGATACGCAGTATTTT	CASSEGSGISTDTQYF
-	TRBV6-5	TRBJ1-3	-	TGTGCCAGCTCCTTTGACAGATACTCTGGAAACACCATATATTTT	CASSFDRYSGNTIYF
-	TRBV6-1	TRBJ2-3	TRBD2	TGTGCCAGCAGTGAAAGGGAGCGGGAGACAGATACGCAGTATTTT	CASSERERETDTQYF
once	TRBV4-2	TRBJ2-7	TRBD2	TGTGCCAGCAGCCAAGTACTAGCGGGTCCCGAGCAGTACTTC	CASSQVLAGPEQYF
-	TRBV20-1	TRBJ2-7	TRBD2	TGCAGTCTAGCGGGAGACTACGAGCAGTACTTC	CSLAGDYEQYF
-	TRBV18	TRBJ2-3	-	TGTGCCAGCTCATCGGGACTTTTCACAGATACGCAGTATTTT	CASSSGLFTDTQYF
-	TRBV10-2	TRBJ1-4	TRBD1	TGCGCCAGCAGCGACAGGGACCCCAGGAATGAAAAACTGTTTTTT	CASSDRDPRNEKLFF
-	TRBV5-6	TRBJ2-5	TRBD2	TGTGCCAGCAGCCTTCGGACTAGCGGGGGGGTCGGGACCCAGTACTTC	CASSLRTSGGVGTQYF
-	TRBV28	TRBJ2-7	TRBD1	TGTGCCAGTGGTGGACAGGGGTCAACCTACGAGCAGTACTTC	CASGGQGSTYEQYF
once	TRBV6-5	TRBJ1-3	-	TGTGCCAGCAGCATGACAGGAGACTCTGGAAACACCATATATTTT	CASSMTGDSGNTIYF
-	TRBV2	TRBJ1-2	-	TGTGCCAGCAGCCAACTGCCTCAGGCCTATGGCTACACCTTC	CASSQLPQAYGYTF
-	TRBV6-1	TRBJ2-5	TRBD2	TGTGCCAGCAGTGATAGGCTAGCGGGAGGGATGAAGACCCAGTACTTC	CASSDRLAGGMKTQYF
-	TRBV4-1	TRBJ2-7	TRBD2	TGCGCCAGCAGCCAAGGCCCGGGACTAGCGGGAGACATCGGAGAGCAGTACTTC	CASSQGPGLAGDIGEQYF
-	TRBV18	TRBJ2-1	TRBD2	TGTGCCAGCTCGCAGGTTGCGGGAGGGCGAATAGGTGAGCAGTTCTTC	CASSQVAGGRIGEQFF
-	TRBV7-9	TRBJ2-1	-	TGTGCCAGCAGCCTCGAGACACGTTTTGAGCAGTTCTTC	CASSLETRFEQFF
-	TRBV11-3	TRBJ2-1	-	TGTGCCAGCAGCTTAGCCAGGGACAATGAGCAGTTCTTC	CASSLARDNEQFF
-	TRBV6-6	TRBJ1-2	-	TGTGCCAGCAGTTACGAAACAGGCAACTATGGCTACACCTTC	CASSYETGNYGYTF
-	TRBV2	TRBJ1-5	-	TGTGCCAGCAGTGATTTGCGGGAAAAGAATCAGCCCCAGCATTTT	CASSDLREKNQPQHF
-	TRBV9	TRBJ1-2	-	TGTGCCAGCAGCGTCGGGAGGGACTACGGCTACACCTTC	CASSVGRDYGYTF
-	TRBV20-1	TRBJ2-7	-	TGCAGTGCTCCGCGAGGATACGAGCAGTACTTC	CSAPRGYEQYF
-	TRBV23-1	TRBJ2-7	TRBD2	TGCGCCAGCAGTCAATCGGGAGGACTAGCGGGAGATCGTTTGCAGTACGAGCAGTACTTC	CASSQSGGLAGDRLQYEQYF
-	TRBV7-9	TRBJ2-3	TRBD1	TGTGCCAGCAGCTGGGGACAGGTGGGAGATACGCAGTATTTT	CASSWGQVGDTQYF
few	TRBV7-7	TRBJ2-1	TRBD2	TGTGCCAGCAGCTCCTCTAGCGGGAGCAATGAGCAGTTCTTC	CASSSSSGSNEQFF
-	TRBV7-9	TRBJ2-1	TRBD1	TGTGCCAGCAGCTTAAGGACAGGGGGGCCCTACAATGAGCAGTTCTTC	CASSLRTGGPYNEQFF
-	TRBV11-3	TRBJ1-1	-	TGTGCCAGCAGCTTAGATCACTGGGGAGGTAACACTGAAGCTTTCTTT	CASSLDHWGGNTEAFF
-	TRBV28	TRBJ2-1	TRBD2	TGTGCCAGCAGTAGACTAGCGATTGAGCAGTTCTTC	CASSRLAIEQFF
once	TRBV4-3	TRBJ2-7	TRBD1	TGCGCCAGCAGCCGTACGGGGACAGGGTCCCACGAGCAGTACTTC	CASSRTGTGSHEQYF
-	TRBV7-2	TRBJ2-5	TRBD2	TGTGCCAGCAGCGCTAGCGGGAGAGGTGAGACCCAGTACTTC	CASSASGRGETQYF
-	TRBV7-9	TRBJ1-4	TRBD1	TGTTCCAGCAGCCGGGGACAGGGGGCGGCTAATGAAAAACTGTTTTTT	CSSSRGQGAANEKLFF
-	TRBV11-3	TRBJ1-2	-	TGTGCCAACCGACGGGGTTTGAGGCCCGGGTTGACCTTC	CANRRGLRPGLTF
-	TRBV19	TRBJ1-4	-	TGTGCCAGTAGTATTTTCGGTGTCGTCGCTAATGAAAAACTGTTTTTT	CASSIFGVVANEKLFF
once	TRBV29-1	TRBJ2-7	-	TGCAGCGTTGAATTGTTGGGACACTCCGAGCAGTACTTC	CSVELLGHSEQYF
-	TRBV27	TRBJ2-5	TRBD2	TGTGCCAGCAGTTTAGAGACTAGCGGGCGCATCGAGACCCAGTACTTC	CASSLETSGRIETQYF
-	TRBV6-5	TRBJ1-6	TRBD1	TGTGCCAGCAAGGGACAGGGAGGAATTAATTCACCCCTCCACTTT	CASKGQGGINSPLHF
-	TRBV6-5	TRBJ2-1	TRBD2	TGTGCCAGCAGTTACCTAGGACTAGAGTACAATGAGCAGTTCTTC	CASSYLGLEYNEQFF
few	TRBV28	TRBJ1-2	TRBD1	TGTGCCAGCAGCGGGACAGTCTATGGCTACACCTTC	CASSGTVYGYTF
-	TRBV6-5	TRBJ2-7	TRBD1	TGTGCCAGCAACCTACCGGGACAGGGGGCCGACGAGCAGTACTTC	CASNLPGQGADEQYF
-	TRBV5-1	TRBJ2-1	-	TGCGCCAGCAGCTTGGAACCGAGCTTCAATGAGCAGTTCTTC	CASSLEPSFNEQFF
-	TRBV29-1	TRBJ2-6	-	TGCAGCGTTGGGTGGCCCGGGGCCAACGTCCTGACTTTC	CSVGWPGANVLTF